This TCR beta chain was identified in a study of cytomegalovirus exposure and HLA in healthy donors. Study results and caveats: In a later analysis, an Asian-associated ancestry cluster reportedly showed fewer N-insertions than the roughly 730-donor mean. Later analysis revealed greater clonal expansion in HLA-associated TCR beta chains than in equally common others. In a later analysis, at a false discovery rate of 0.05, some 15,000 TCR beta sequences were associated with HLA alleles.

J gave up 7 bases and V 0 bases, and 8 bases lay outside the gene matches. CDR3 length equals 16 residues. Germline V gene lookup returns CDR1 SGDLS and CDR2 YYNGEE. With 60 Vbeta and 13 Jbeta primers, the PCR was carried out. Clones were sequenced by immunoSEQ multiplex PCR, and TCRdb holds only the in-frame ones, with some missing. This table has 90,000 to 150,000 clones, roughly 80% appearing once. As regards this clone: Its antigen is not known.

This chain links TRBV9 with TRBJ2-2, with 8 positions matching TRBD1. The source is a woman between 18 and 29 years old in good health and CMV-seronegative. The source material was PBMCs. The CDR3 DNA reads TGTGCCAGCAGCGTAGGGACAGGGAGGAGTGGCGGGGAGCTGTTTTTT. Amino acids: CASSVGTGRSGGELFF.